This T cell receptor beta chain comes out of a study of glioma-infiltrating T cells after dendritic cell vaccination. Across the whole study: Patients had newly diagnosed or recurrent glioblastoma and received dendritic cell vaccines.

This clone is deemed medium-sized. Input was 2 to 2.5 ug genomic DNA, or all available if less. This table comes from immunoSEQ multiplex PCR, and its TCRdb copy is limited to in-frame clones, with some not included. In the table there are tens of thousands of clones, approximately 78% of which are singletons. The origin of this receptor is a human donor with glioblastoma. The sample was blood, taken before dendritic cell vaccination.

The CDR3: CAISVGATSTDTQYF. The CDR3 coding sequence is TGTGCCATCAGTGTAGGAGCGACTAGCACAGATACGCAGTATTTT. The rearrangement uses TRBV10-3 and TRBJ2-3; the D is unclear. The V gene's germline CDR1 is ENHRY and CDR2 SYGVKD. V was shortened by 4 bases and J by 0 bases, with 11 bases between the two germline ends. The CDR3 is 15 residues long.